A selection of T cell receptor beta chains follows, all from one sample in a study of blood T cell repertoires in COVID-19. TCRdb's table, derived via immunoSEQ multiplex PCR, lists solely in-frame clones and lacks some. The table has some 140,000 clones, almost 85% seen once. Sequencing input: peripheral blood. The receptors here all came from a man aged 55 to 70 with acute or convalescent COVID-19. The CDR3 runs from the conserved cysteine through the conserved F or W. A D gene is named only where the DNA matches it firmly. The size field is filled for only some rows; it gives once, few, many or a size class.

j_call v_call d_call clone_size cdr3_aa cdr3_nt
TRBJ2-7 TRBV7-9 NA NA CASSSSLWAEQYF TGTGCCAGCAGCTCTTCCCTCTGGGCCGAGCAGTACTTC
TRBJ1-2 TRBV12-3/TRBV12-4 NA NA CASTTSSGYGYTF TGTGCCAGCACCACCTCCAGCGGCTATGGCTACACCTTC
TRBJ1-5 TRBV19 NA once CASNIGAGFQPQHF TGTGCCAGTAATATAGGGGCGGGTTTTCAGCCCCAGCATTTT
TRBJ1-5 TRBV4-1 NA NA CASSQWEQTERQPQHF TGCGCCAGCAGCCAATGGGAGCAGACCGAGCGTCAGCCCCAGCATTTT
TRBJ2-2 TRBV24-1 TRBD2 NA CATSATTSGRAGELFF TGTGCCACCAGTGCCACGACTAGCGGGAGGGCCGGGGAGCTGTTTTTT
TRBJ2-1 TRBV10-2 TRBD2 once CASSDRTGLADYNEQFF TGCGCCAGCAGTGACAGGACGGGACTAGCGGACTACAATGAGCAGTTCTTC
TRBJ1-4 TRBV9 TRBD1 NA CASSATGIEEKLFF TGTGCCAGCAGCGCGACAGGGATCGAGGAAAAACTGTTTTTT
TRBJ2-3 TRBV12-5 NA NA CASGNYHRADTDTQYF TGTGCTAGTGGAAACTATCACAGGGCAGACACAGATACGCAGTATTTT
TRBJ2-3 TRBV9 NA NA CASSTTGISQYF TGTGCCAGCAGCACAACGGGGATATCGCAGTATTTT
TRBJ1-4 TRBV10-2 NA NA CASSVQSIEKLFF TGCGCCAGCAGTGTACAGTCCATAGAAAAACTGTTTTTT
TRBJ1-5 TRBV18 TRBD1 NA CASSEGQSNQPQHF TGTGCCAGCTCGGAGGGACAGAGCAATCAGCCCCAGCATTTT
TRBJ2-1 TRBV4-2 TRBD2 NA CASSQDSLGLAGGPYNEQFF TGTGCCAGCAGCCAAGATTCGTTGGGACTAGCGGGGGGGCCGTACAATGAGCAGTTCTTC
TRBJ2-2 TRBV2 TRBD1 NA CASNEQGASTGELFF TGTGCCAGCAATGAACAGGGGGCGAGTACCGGGGAGCTGTTTTTT
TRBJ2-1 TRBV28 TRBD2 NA CASSKRGAPYNEQFF TGTGCCAGCAGCAAGCGGGGGGCCCCCTACAATGAGCAGTTCTTC
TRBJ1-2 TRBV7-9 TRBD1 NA CASSWTGDYGYTF TGTGCCAGCAGTTGGACAGGGGACTATGGCTACACCTTC
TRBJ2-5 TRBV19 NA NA CASSFPKETQYF TGTGCCAGTAGTTTCCCCAAAGAGACCCAGTACTTC
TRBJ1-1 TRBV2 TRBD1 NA CASSERLTGLGTEAFF TGTGCCAGCAGTGAACGACTGACAGGGCTTGGTACTGAAGCTTTCTTT
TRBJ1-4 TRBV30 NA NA CAWRRGPTNEKLFF TGTGCCTGGAGGAGAGGGCCAACTAATGAAAAACTGTTTTTT
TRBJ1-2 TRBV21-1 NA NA CASSNGTGGAPYGYTF TGTGCCAGCAGCAACGGGACAGGGGGCGCCCCCTATGGCTACACCTTC
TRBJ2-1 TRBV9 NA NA CASSVGTDSSYNEQFF TGTGCCAGCAGCGTAGGGACAGACAGCTCCTACAATGAGCAGTTCTTC
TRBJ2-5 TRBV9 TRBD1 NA CASSVDRAETQYF TGTGCCAGCAGCGTTGACAGGGCAGAGACCCAGTACTTC
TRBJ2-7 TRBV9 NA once CASSVEAGSSYEQYF TGTGCCAGCAGCGTAGAGGCGGGGAGCTCCTACGAGCAGTACTTC
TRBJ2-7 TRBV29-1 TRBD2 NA CSVESASGNWYEQYF TGCAGCGTTGAAAGCGCTAGCGGGAACTGGTACGAGCAGTACTTC
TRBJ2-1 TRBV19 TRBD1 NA CASARDRYSYNEQFF TGTGCCAGCGCCCGGGACAGATACTCCTACAATGAGCAGTTCTTC
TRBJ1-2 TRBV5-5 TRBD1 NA CASSLDYRGRGGYTF TGTGCCAGCAGCTTGGACTACAGGGGGCGCGGAGGCTACACCTTC
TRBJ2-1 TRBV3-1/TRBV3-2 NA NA CASSQDPRIGDVF TGTGCCAGCAGCCAAGATCCGAGGATCGGCGATGTCTTC
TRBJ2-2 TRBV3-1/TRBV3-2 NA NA CASSQPYGPTGTGIGGGSTGELFF TGTGCCAGCAGCCAACCGTATGGACCGACCGGGACGGGGATAGGGGGTGGTAGTACCGGGGAGCTGTTTTTT
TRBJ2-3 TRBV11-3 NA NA CASSLGGGTDTQYF TGTGCCAGCAGCTTAGGAGGAGGCACAGATACGCAGTATTTT
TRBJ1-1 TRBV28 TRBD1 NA CASRLQGTKGTEAFF TGTGCCAGCAGGTTACAGGGGACAAAAGGCACTGAAGCTTTCTTT
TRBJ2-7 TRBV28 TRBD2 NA CASRIAGQSSYEQYF TGTGCCAGCAGGATAGCGGGCCAAAGCTCCTACGAGCAGTACTTC
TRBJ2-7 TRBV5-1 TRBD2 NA CASSLGLAETYEQYF TGCGCCAGCAGCTTGGGTCTAGCGGAAACCTACGAGCAGTACTTC